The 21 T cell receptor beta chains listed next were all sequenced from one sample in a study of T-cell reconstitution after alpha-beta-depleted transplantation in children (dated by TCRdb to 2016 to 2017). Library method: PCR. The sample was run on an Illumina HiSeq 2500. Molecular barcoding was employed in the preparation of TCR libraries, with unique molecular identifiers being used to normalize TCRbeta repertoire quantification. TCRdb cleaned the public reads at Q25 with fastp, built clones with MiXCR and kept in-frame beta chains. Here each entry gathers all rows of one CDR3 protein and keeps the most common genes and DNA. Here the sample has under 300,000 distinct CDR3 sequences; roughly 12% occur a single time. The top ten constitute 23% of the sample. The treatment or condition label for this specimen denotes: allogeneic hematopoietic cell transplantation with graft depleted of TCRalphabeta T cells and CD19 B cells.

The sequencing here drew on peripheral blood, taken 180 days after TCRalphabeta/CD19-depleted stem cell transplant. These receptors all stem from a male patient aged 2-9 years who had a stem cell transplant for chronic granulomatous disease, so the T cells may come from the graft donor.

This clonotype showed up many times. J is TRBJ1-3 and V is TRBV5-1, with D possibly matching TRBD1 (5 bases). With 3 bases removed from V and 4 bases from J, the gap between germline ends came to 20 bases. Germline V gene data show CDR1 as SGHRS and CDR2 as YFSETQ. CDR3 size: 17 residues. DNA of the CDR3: TGCGCCAGCAGCTCTAACGCTGGGACGGCTCCAGGAAACACCATATATTTT. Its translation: CASSSNAGTAPGNTIYF.

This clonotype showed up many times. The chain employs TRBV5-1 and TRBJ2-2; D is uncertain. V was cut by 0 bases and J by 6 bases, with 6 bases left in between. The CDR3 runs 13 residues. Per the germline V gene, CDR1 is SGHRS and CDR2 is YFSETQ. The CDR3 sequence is CASSLEVAGELFF. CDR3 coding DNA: TGCGCCAGCAGCTTGGAAGTAGCCGGGGAGCTGTTTTTT. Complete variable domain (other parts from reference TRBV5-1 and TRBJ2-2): KAGVTQTPRYLIKTRGQQVTLSCSPISGHRSVSWYQQTPGQGLQFLFEYFSETQRNKGNFPGRFSGRQFSNSRSEMNVSTLELGDSALYLCASSLEVAGELFFGEGSRLTVL.

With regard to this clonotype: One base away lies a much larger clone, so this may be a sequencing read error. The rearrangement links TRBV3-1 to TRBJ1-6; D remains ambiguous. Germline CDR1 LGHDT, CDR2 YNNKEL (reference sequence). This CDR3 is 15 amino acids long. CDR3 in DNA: TGTGGCAGCAGCCAAGGCAACATGAGGAATTCACCCCTCCACTTT. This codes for CGSSQGNMRNSPLHF.

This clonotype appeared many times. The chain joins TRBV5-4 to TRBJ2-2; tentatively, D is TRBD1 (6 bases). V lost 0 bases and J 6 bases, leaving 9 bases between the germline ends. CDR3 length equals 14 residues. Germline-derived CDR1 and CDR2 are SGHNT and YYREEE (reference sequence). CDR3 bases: TGTGCCAGCAGCTTGGACAGGGTTCCCGGGGAGCTGTTTTTT. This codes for CASSLDRVPGELFF.

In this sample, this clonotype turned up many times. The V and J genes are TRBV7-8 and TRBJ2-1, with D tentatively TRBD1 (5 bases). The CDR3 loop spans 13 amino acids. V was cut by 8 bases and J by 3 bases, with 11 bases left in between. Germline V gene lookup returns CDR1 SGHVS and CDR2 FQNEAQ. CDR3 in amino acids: CASGAVFYNEQFF. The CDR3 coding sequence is TGTGCCAGCGGGGCGGTCTTCTACAATGAGCAGTTCTTC.

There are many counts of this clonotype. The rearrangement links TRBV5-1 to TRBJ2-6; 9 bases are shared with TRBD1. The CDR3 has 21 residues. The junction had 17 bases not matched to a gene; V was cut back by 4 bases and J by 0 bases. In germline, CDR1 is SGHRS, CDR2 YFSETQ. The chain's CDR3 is CASSPRDRVVTLNSGANVLTF. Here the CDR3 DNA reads TGCGCCAGCAGCCCCCGGGACAGGGTTGTTACTTTGAACTCTGGGGCCAACGTCCTGACTTTC.

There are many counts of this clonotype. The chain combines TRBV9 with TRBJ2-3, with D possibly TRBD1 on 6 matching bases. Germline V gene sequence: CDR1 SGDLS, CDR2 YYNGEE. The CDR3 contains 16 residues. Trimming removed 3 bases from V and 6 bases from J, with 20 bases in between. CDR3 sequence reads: CASSAPGVARGDTQYF. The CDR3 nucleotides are TGTGCCAGCAGCGCCCCAGGGGTGGCTAGAGGGGATACGCAGTATTTT.

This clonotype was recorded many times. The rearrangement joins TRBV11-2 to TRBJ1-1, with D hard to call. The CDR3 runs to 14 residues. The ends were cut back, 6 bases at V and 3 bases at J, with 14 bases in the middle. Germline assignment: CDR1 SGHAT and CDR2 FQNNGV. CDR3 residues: CASSMAPRHTEAFF. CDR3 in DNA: TGTGCCAGCAGTATGGCCCCCAGGCACACTGAAGCTTTCTTT.

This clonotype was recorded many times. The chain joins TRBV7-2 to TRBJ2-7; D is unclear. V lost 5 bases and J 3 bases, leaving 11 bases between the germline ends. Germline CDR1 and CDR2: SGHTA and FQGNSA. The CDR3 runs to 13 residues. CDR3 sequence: CASSLRFNYEQYF. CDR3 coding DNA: TGTGCCAGCAGCCTCAGGTTCAACTACGAGCAGTACTTC.

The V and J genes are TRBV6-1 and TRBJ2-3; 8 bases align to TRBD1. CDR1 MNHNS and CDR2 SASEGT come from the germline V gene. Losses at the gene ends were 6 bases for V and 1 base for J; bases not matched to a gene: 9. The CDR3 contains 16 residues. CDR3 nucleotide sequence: TGTGCCAGCAGCAGTTCGCCGGGACAGGGCACAGATACGCAGTATTTT. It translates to CASSSSPGQGTDTQYF.

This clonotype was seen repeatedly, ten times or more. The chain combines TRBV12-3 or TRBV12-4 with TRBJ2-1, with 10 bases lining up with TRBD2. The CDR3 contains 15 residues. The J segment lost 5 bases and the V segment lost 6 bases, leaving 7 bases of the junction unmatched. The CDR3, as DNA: TGTGCCAGCAGCCAAACTAGCGGGGTAAACAATGAGCAGTTCTTC. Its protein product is CASSQTSGVNNEQFF.

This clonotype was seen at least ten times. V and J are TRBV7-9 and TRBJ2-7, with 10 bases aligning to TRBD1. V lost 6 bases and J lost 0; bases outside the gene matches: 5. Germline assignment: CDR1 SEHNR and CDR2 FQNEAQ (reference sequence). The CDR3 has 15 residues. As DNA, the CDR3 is TGTGCCAGCAGGGCCGGGACAGGGGTCTCCTACGAGCAGTACTTC. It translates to CASRAGTGVSYEQYF.

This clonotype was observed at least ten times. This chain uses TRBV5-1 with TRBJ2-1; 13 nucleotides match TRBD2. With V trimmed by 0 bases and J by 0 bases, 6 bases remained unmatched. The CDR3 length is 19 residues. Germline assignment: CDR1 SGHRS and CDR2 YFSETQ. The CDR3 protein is CASSLVTSGRARSYNEQFF. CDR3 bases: TGCGCCAGCAGCTTGGTTACTAGCGGGAGGGCCCGCTCCTACAATGAGCAGTTCTTC. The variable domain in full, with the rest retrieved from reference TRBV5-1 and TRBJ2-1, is KAGVTQTPRYLIKTRGQQVTLSCSPISGHRSVSWYQQTPGQGLQFLFEYFSETQRNKGNFPGRFSGRQFSNSRSEMNVSTLELGDSALYLCASSLVTSGRARSYNEQFFGPGTRLTVL.

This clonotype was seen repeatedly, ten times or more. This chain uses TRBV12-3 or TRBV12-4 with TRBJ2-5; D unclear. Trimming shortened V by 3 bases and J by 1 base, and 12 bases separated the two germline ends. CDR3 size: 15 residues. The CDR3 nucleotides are TGTGCCAGCAGTTTTGAAGGGCACCCCCAAGAGACCCAGTACTTC. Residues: CASSFEGHPQETQYF.

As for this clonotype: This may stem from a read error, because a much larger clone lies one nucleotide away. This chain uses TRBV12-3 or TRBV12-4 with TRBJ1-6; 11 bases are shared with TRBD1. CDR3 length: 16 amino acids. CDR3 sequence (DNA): TGTGCCAGCAGTACAACCCCCGGGACAGGGGGTTCACCCATCCACTTT. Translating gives CASSTTPGTGGSPIHF.

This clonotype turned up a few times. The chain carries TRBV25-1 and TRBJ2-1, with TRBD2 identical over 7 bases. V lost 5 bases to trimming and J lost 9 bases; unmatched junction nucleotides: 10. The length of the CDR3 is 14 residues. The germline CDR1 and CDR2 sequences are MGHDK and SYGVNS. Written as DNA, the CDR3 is TGTGCCAGCAGTCAGAGCGGGGCCCGAGGTGAGCAGTTCTTC. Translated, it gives CASSQSGARGEQFF.

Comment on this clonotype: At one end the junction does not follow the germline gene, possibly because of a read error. CDR3 amino acids: CCAPPIESRLNTEAFF. The CDR3 DNA sequence: TGCTGTGCTCCCCCGATAGAGAGCAGGTTGAACACTGAAGCGTTCTTT. The chain couples TRBV20-1 to TRBJ1-1; D not resolved. The CDR3 spans 16 residues. Germline assignment: CDR1 DFQATT and CDR2 SNEGSKA (reference sequence).

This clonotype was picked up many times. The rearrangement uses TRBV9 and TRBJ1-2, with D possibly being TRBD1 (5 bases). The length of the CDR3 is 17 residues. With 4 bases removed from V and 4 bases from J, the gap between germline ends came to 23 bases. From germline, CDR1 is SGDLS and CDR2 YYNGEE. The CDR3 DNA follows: TGTGCCAGCAGCCCCCACGGACAAGGGGTTGCGAGCTATGGCTACACCTTC. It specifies CASSPHGQGVASYGYTF.

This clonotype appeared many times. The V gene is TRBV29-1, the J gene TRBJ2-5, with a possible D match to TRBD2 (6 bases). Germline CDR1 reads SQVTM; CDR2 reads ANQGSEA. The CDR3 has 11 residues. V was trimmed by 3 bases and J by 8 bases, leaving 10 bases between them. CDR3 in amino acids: CSVDRAGTQYF. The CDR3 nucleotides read TGCAGCGTTGATAGGGCGGGAACCCAGTACTTC.

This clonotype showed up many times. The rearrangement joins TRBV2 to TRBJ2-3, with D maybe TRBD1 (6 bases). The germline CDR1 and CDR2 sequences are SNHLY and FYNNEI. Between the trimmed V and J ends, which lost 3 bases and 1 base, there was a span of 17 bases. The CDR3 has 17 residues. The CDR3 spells CASSELFTGSRTDTQYF. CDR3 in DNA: TGTGCCAGCAGTGAGTTATTTACAGGGAGTCGCACAGATACGCAGTATTTT.

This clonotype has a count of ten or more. The CDR3 sequence: CASSLYDRGHNEKLFF. For the CDR3, the DNA is TGTGCCAGCAGCCTATACGACAGGGGACACAATGAAAAACTGTTTTTT. The J gene is TRBJ1-4, the V gene TRBV7-8, with 8 bases fitting TRBD1. The V gene's germline CDR1 is SGHVS and CDR2 FQNEAQ. V trimming: 5 bases; J trimming: 5 bases; junction bases outside the gene matches: 10. This CDR3 contains 16 residues.